The 21 T cell receptor beta chains below all came from one sample that was sequenced in a study of PD-1 blockade in classical Hodgkin lymphoma. TCRdb keeps only in-frame clones here, not all; method: immunoSEQ multiplex PCR. The sample has some 150,000 clones; just under 80% are singletons. Every one of the patients relapsed after autologous stem cell transplantation (brentuximab vedotin exposure was variable). This material consisted of peripheral blood mononuclear cells (PBMCs), taken before the second cycle of nivolumab. Source of these receptors: a human donor with classical Hodgkin lymphoma.

The genes are TRBV5-6 and TRBJ2-7; D may be TRBD1 (6 bases). Germline-derived CDR1 and CDR2 are SGHDT and YYEEEE. Trimming left V 4 bases short and J 0 bases short, with 14 bases between. The CDR3 contains 15 residues. CDR3 sequence: CASSPGHHSSYEQYF. The CDR3 DNA is TGTGCCAGCAGCCCGGGACACCATAGCTCCTACGAGCAGTACTTC.

The rearrangement links TRBV5-1 to TRBJ2-2; D gene uncertain. This CDR3 comprises 14 residues. CDR1 SGHRS and CDR2 YFSETQ come from the germline V gene. Trimming left V 0 bases short and J 9 bases short, with 12 bases between. CDR3 residues: CASSLDGVPRELFF. The DNA of the CDR3 is TGCGCCAGCAGCTTGGATGGGGTTCCAAGGGAGCTGTTTTTT.

This clone was seen a single time. This sample includes further DNA sequences coding for the same CDR3. The CDR3: CASSIGGGETQYF. In DNA, the CDR3 is TGTGCCAGTAGTATTGGGGGAGGAGAGACCCAGTACTTC. The rearrangement uses TRBV19 and TRBJ2-5; a weak D match, TRBD2 (6 bases). Germline CDR1 is LNHDA and CDR2 is SQIVND (reference sequence). Trimming stripped 3 bases from V and 4 bases from J, with 9 bases between. The CDR3 is 13 residues long. The full variable domain, with the rest looked up from reference TRBV19 and TRBJ2-5, is DGGITQSPKYLFRKEGQNVTLSCEQNLNHDAMYWYRQDPGQGLRLIYYSQIVNDFQKGDIAEGYSVSREKKESFPLTVTSAQKNPTAFYLCASSIGGGETQYFGPGTRLLVL.

The rearrangement joins TRBV5-6 to TRBJ1-1; TRBD1 matches at 7 bases. Germline values: CDR1 SGHDT, CDR2 YYEEEE. V lost 1 base to trimming and J lost 0 bases; unmatched junction nucleotides: 6. There are 16 residues in the CDR3. This chain's CDR3 is CASSLPTGLMNTEAFF. CDR3 DNA: TGTGCCAGCAGCTTGCCGACAGGGTTGATGAACACTGAAGCTTTCTTT.

This rearrangement joins TRBV27 to TRBJ1-2; tentatively, D is TRBD1 (6 bases). Germline V lookup: CDR1 MNHEY, CDR2 SMNVEV (reference sequence). CDR3 length: 17 amino acids. The V and J ends lost 0 bases and 6 bases respectively, with 20 bases between them. The CDR3 is CASSLSHRAQSLNGYTF. CDR3 in DNA: TGTGCCAGCAGTTTATCCCACAGGGCCCAAAGTTTGAATGGCTACACCTTC.

This clone showed up just a few times. This chain connects TRBV11-2 to TRBJ2-5; 8 bases match TRBD2. Germline-derived CDR1 and CDR2 are SGHAT and FQNNGV. The CDR3 contains 14 residues. Trimming removed 1 base from V and 4 bases from J; junction bases left unmatched: 2. CDR3 sequence: CASSLGLAGETQYF. The CDR3 DNA reads as TGTGCCAGCAGCTTAGGCCTAGCGGGAGAGACCCAGTACTTC. Full variable domain (rest looked up from reference TRBV11-2 and TRBJ2-5): EAGVAQSPRYKIIEKRQSVAFWCNPISGHATLYWYQQILGQGPKLLIQFQNNGVVDDSQLPKDRFSAERLKGVDSTLKIQPAKLEDSAVYLCASSLGLAGETQYFGPGTRLLVL.

The sample holds a few counts of this clone. The chain uses TRBV4-1 and TRBJ1-2, with D uncertain. CDR1 and CDR2 from the germline V gene are MGHRA and YSYEKL. The CDR3 totals 15 residues. Trimming took 0 bases from V and 0 from J, leaving 8 bases between them. CDR3 DNA sequence: TGCGCCAGCAGCCAAGATTTCGCATCTAACTATGGCTACACCTTC. Translating gives CASSQDFASNYGYTF.

V gene TRBV11-2 combines with J gene TRBJ2-7, with 9 bases aligning to TRBD1. The germline CDR1 and CDR2 sequences are SGHAT and FQNNGV. The length of the CDR3 is 14 residues. V was clipped by 5 bases and J by 3 bases; unmatched bases: 5. Here the CDR3 DNA reads TGTGCCAGCAGCCCAACAGGGGGCGGCTACGAGCAGTACTTC. This sequence encodes CASSPTGGGYEQYF.

The J gene is TRBJ2-2, the V gene TRBV9; no reliable D call. Trimming removed 3 bases at V and 2 bases at J, with 5 bases between. The V gene's germline CDR1 is SGDLS and CDR2 YYNGEE. This CDR3 region has 13 residues. CDR3 DNA sequence: TGTGCCAGCAGCGGAGGTAACACCGGGGAGCTGTTTTTT. Translation: CASSGGNTGELFF.

In this sample, this clone turned up once. The V call is TRBV5-8, the J call TRBJ2-1; D unclear. V dropped 1 base and J dropped 11 bases, with 4 bases sitting between them. The CDR3 sequence is 10 residues long. Germline lookup yields CDR1 SGHTS and CDR2 YDEGEE. CDR3: CASSLHQQFF. The CDR3 DNA is TGTGCCAGCAGCTTGCATCAGCAGTTCTTC.

This clone was detected only a few times. The CDR3 sequence: CAWSVAPEGGTEAFF. The CDR3 nucleotides read TGTGCCTGGAGTGTAGCGCCGGAAGGGGGGACTGAAGCTTTCTTT. The V call is TRBV30, the J call TRBJ1-1, with D perhaps matching TRBD1 (6 bases). V shed 0 bases and J shed 5 bases, with 16 bases lying between them. The CDR3 runs 15 residues. Germline V lookup: CDR1 GTSNPN, CDR2 SVGIG (reference sequence).

CDR3 amino acids: CASSYPPGAGSPLHF. CDR3 nucleotides: TGTGCCAGCAGTTACCCCCCAGGGGCCGGTTCACCCCTCCACTTT. The chain carries TRBV6-6 and TRBJ1-6, with D perhaps TRBD1 (6 bases). CDR3 length: 15 residues. The germline CDR1 and CDR2 sequences are MNHNY and SVGAGI (reference sequence). The V gene lost 2 bases and the J gene lost 9 bases, with 14 bases spanning the gap.

J is TRBJ2-1 and V is TRBV25-1; weak D call: TRBD2 (6 bases). Per the germline V gene, CDR1 is MGHDK and CDR2 is SYGVNS. V shed 2 bases and J shed 2 bases, with 7 bases lying between them. CDR3 length: 14 residues. The CDR3 sequence is CASSEAGTYNEQFF. The CDR3 nucleotides read TGTGCCAGCAGTGAAGCGGGAACCTACAATGAGCAGTTCTTC. The complete variable domain, with remaining parts taken from reference TRBV25-1 and TRBJ2-1, reads EADIYQTPRYLVIGTGKKITLECSQTMGHDKMYWYQQDPGMELHLIHYSYGVNSTEKGDLSSESTVSRIRTEHFPLTLESARPSHTSQYLCASSEAGTYNEQFFGPGTRLTVL.

V usage is TRBV2 and J usage is TRBJ1-3; no firm D call. Germline values: CDR1 SNHLY, CDR2 FYNNEI. The V end lost 5 bases, the J end lost 3 bases, and 5 bases lay between the germline ends. This CDR3 comprises 12 residues. DNA for the CDR3: TGTGCCAGCAGTTTTATTGGAAACACCATATATTTT. Its translation: CASSFIGNTIYF.

This clone was found once. The chain carries TRBV4-1 and TRBJ2-4; weak D call: TRBD2 (5 bases). The germline V gene has CDR1 MGHRA and CDR2 YSYEKL. V was cut by 1 base and J by 8 bases, with 12 bases left in between. This CDR3 comprises 14 residues. The CDR3 nucleotides are TGCGCCAGCAGCCAAGGGGGTAGCGAGTACATTCAGTACTTC. Translated, it gives CASSQGGSEYIQYF.

The chain couples TRBV6-5 to TRBJ1-5, with a weak D call TRBD1 (6 bases). Trimming took off 6 bases at V and 3 bases at J, with 12 bases between the two ends. The germline V gene encodes CDR1 MNHEY and CDR2 SVGAGI. The CDR3 is made up of 14 amino acids. This CDR3 reads CASSTGAPNQPQHF. CDR3 nucleotides: TGTGCCAGCAGCACGGGGGCTCCCAATCAGCCCCAGCATTTT.

This clone was counted between two and nine times. The chain uses TRBV5-1 and TRBJ1-2, with D perhaps TRBD1 (6 bases). CDR1 and CDR2 (germline): SGHRS, YFSETQ. Trimming left V 6 bases short and J 6 bases short, with 18 bases between. The CDR3 has 14 amino acids. The CDR3 coding sequence is TGCGCCAGCACACAACAGGGCTCTCTGGATGGCTACACCTTC. It specifies CASTQQGSLDGYTF.

The chain is built from TRBV7-2 and TRBJ2-2, with D unclear. This CDR3 has 13 residues. V lost 5 bases, J lost 4 bases, and 8 bases lay in between. Germline lookup yields CDR1 SGHTA and CDR2 FQGNSA. In DNA form, the CDR3 reads TGTGCCAGCAGCCCCCGGTTCACCGGGGAGCTGTTTTTT. Its translation: CASSPRFTGELFF.

The chain carries TRBV5-4 and TRBJ2-5, with D tentatively TRBD2 (6 bases). CDR3 size: 16 residues. Germline V lookup: CDR1 SGHNT, CDR2 YYREEE (reference sequence). V was shortened by 0 bases and J by 0 bases, with 12 bases between the two germline ends. The CDR3 DNA reads TGTGCCAGCAGCTTGGCCGGGGGAGGACACCAAGAGACCCAGTACTTC. It specifies CASSLAGGGHQETQYF.

In its sample, this clone was seen a few times. The chain carries TRBV7-2 and TRBJ1-3, with D uncertain. This CDR3 spans 16 amino acids. Trimming stripped 1 base from V and 0 bases from J, with 10 bases between. In germline, CDR1 is SGHTA, CDR2 FQGNSA. The CDR3: CASSLGGVLSGNTIYF. The CDR3 nucleotides are TGTGCCAGCAGCTTAGGCGGAGTCCTCTCTGGAAACACCATATATTTT. Combining the CDR3 with reference TRBV7-2 and TRBJ1-3 gives the whole variable domain GAGVSQSPSNKVTEKGKDVELRCDPISGHTALYWYRQSLGQGLEFLIYFQGNSAPDKSGLPSDRFSAERTGGSVSTLTIQRTQQEDSAVYLCASSLGGVLSGNTIYFGEGSWLTVV.

This chain joins TRBV7-8 and TRBJ2-2; D ambiguous. Germline lookup yields CDR1 SGHVS and CDR2 FQNEAQ. The CDR3 loop spans 15 amino acids. V lost 0 bases, J lost 1 base, and 6 bases lay in between. CDR3: CASSLAGLNTGELFF. In DNA, the CDR3 is TGTGCCAGCAGCTTAGCGGGATTGAACACCGGGGAGCTGTTTTTT.